A selection of T cell receptor beta chains follows, all from one sample in a study of blood T cell repertoires in COVID-19. Profiling relied on immunoSEQ multiplex PCR, and the TCRdb table lists in-frame clones only, not all of them. The profile shows around 35,000 clones, more than 80% of them singletons. Sequencing was done on a sample of peripheral blood. All receptors derive from a human donor in a cohort sampled during active COVID-19. Both conserved end residues are part of each CDR3. Each record gives: V gene, J gene, CDR3 protein.

v_call: TRBV9
j_call: TRBJ1-2
cdr3_aa: CASSLGGEKTDYGYTF

v_call: TRBV6-5
j_call: TRBJ2-5
cdr3_aa: CATAERSVQETQYF

v_call: TRBV2
j_call: TRBJ1-5
cdr3_aa: CASRSRPRNSNQPQHF

v_call: TRBV19
j_call: TRBJ2-1
cdr3_aa: CASSNSHRDRRYNEQFF

v_call: TRBV30
j_call: TRBJ2-7
cdr3_aa: CAWSVRGRGQYEQYF

v_call: TRBV6-6
j_call: TRBJ1-5
cdr3_aa: CASSYSDRGDNQPQHF

v_call: TRBV29-1
j_call: TRBJ2-7
cdr3_aa: CSVGTSGRVEQYF

v_call: TRBV11-2
j_call: TRBJ2-7
cdr3_aa: CASSSTGTGNYEQYF

v_call: TRBV19
j_call: TRBJ2-3
cdr3_aa: CASTIAGDTDTQYF

v_call: TRBV30
j_call: TRBJ1-2
cdr3_aa: CAHSAGSGYTF

v_call: TRBV11-2
j_call: TRBJ2-5
cdr3_aa: CASSLGNYPGETQYF

v_call: TRBV6-5
j_call: TRBJ1-1
cdr3_aa: CASSSRGDTEAFF

v_call: TRBV7-9
j_call: TRBJ1-2
cdr3_aa: CASSFGANYGYTF

v_call: TRBV27
j_call: TRBJ1-4
cdr3_aa: CASSAGTGGHNEKLFF

v_call: TRBV7-9
j_call: TRBJ1-5
cdr3_aa: CASGGNQPQHF

v_call: TRBV11-2
j_call: TRBJ2-7
cdr3_aa: CASRVGGGEQYF

v_call: TRBV10-1
j_call: TRBJ1-1
cdr3_aa: CASMAGMNTEAFF

v_call: TRBV30
j_call: TRBJ1-3
cdr3_aa: CAWSEWQSGNTIYF

v_call: TRBV7-9
j_call: TRBJ2-2
cdr3_aa: CASSSTRTGELFF

v_call: TRBV6-8
j_call: TRBJ2-7
cdr3_aa: CASSRLEQYF

v_call: TRBV2
j_call: TRBJ1-4
cdr3_aa: CASSEKQVNEKLFF

v_call: TRBV5-1
j_call: TRBJ1-6
cdr3_aa: CASSHNLQGRDSPLHF

v_call: TRBV29-1
j_call: TRBJ2-3
cdr3_aa: CSVEDATRGRTQYF

v_call: TRBV12-3/TRBV12-4
j_call: TRBJ2-2
cdr3_aa: CASSRVGTGELFF

v_call: TRBV9
j_call: TRBJ2-1
cdr3_aa: CASSVEGLAANYNEQFF

v_call: TRBV6-5
j_call: TRBJ1-1
cdr3_aa: CASSPRGDTEAFF

v_call: TRBV2
j_call: TRBJ2-7
cdr3_aa: CASRLRTSGSYEQYF

v_call: TRBV7-8
j_call: TRBJ2-7
cdr3_aa: CASSTRLAGLSYEQYF

v_call: TRBV7-3
j_call: TRBJ2-1
cdr3_aa: CASSMTSSSYNEQFF

v_call: TRBV7-9
j_call: TRBJ2-1
cdr3_aa: CASSSGQDYNEQFF

v_call: TRBV5-3
j_call: TRBJ2-1
cdr3_aa: CARSLGGLPGNGYEQFF

v_call: TRBV6-5
j_call: TRBJ2-1
cdr3_aa: CASSSAQGTSYEQFF

v_call: TRBV5-1
j_call: TRBJ1-1
cdr3_aa: CASSLGTGEEAFF

v_call: TRBV6-1
j_call: TRBJ2-7
cdr3_aa: CASSEEAGGPLYF

v_call: TRBV27
j_call: TRBJ1-2
cdr3_aa: CASSAWTRGNYGYTF

v_call: TRBV5-3
j_call: TRBJ2-5
cdr3_aa: CAKSRQAQETQYF

v_call: TRBV6-5
j_call: TRBJ2-7
cdr3_aa: CASRSGTVPYEQYF